Listed below are T cell receptor beta chains from one sample, sequenced in a study of T cell changes during pregnancy in multiple sclerosis. TCRdb's copy holds only in-frame clones and misses some; the assay was immunoSEQ multiplex PCR. Of 45,000 or so clones listed, approximately 96% are singletons. The sample here was peripheral blood, taken in the second trimester of pregnancy. The receptors originated from a female donor with multiple sclerosis, enrolled in a pregnancy study. Each CDR3 is given with its conserved first and last residue. A D gene is named only where the DNA matches it firmly. Clone size is shown for a subset of rows, as once, few, many or a class of expanded clone.

V gene,clone size,D gene,J gene,CDR3 protein,CDR3 DNA
TRBV10-3,NA,NA,TRBJ1-1,CAISESMSVNTEAFF,TGTGCCATCAGTGAGTCGATGAGCGTAAACACTGAAGCTTTCTTT
TRBV27,NA,NA,TRBJ2-7,CASSFWGREQYF,TGTGCCAGCAGTTTTTGGGGGCGAGAGCAGTACTTC
TRBV7-2,few,NA,TRBJ2-3,CASSPYTDTQYF,TGTGCCAGCAGCCCTTACACAGATACGCAGTATTTT
TRBV5-4,NA,TRBD2,TRBJ2-5,CASSLGSGASETQYF,TGTGCCAGCAGCTTAGGAAGCGGGGCATCAGAGACCCAGTACTTC
TRBV9,NA,NA,TRBJ1-3,CASSVGGNSGNTIYF,TGTGCCAGCAGCGTAGGAGGGAACTCTGGAAACACCATATATTTT
TRBV7-3,NA,NA,TRBJ1-6,CASSHGRDNSPLHF,TGTGCCAGCAGCCACGGGAGGGATAATTCACCCCTCCACTTT
TRBV10-2,NA,TRBD1,TRBJ1-5,CASSEGTDPNQPQHF,TGCGCCAGCAGTGAAGGGACAGACCCAAATCAGCCCCAGCATTTT
TRBV4-1,NA,NA,TRBJ1-1,CASSHGQPEAFF,TGCGCCAGCAGCCATGGACAGCCTGAAGCTTTCTTT
TRBV4-2,NA,TRBD1,TRBJ2-1,CASSQDLRGPYNEQFF,TGTGCCAGCAGCCAAGATCTTAGGGGGCCGTACAATGAGCAGTTCTTC
TRBV2,NA,TRBD1,TRBJ2-1,CASTRTGEAYNEQFF,TGTGCCAGCACGAGGACAGGGGAAGCCTACAATGAGCAGTTCTTC
TRBV5-1,NA,NA,TRBJ2-5,CASSLGPGSQETQYF,TGCGCCAGCAGCTTGGGCCCGGGGTCCCAAGAGACCCAGTACTTC
TRBV28,NA,NA,TRBJ2-4,CASSPQGAKNIQYF,TGTGCCAGCAGTCCACAGGGAGCCAAAAACATTCAGTACTTC
TRBV6-5,NA,TRBD2,TRBJ2-1,CASSFRLAGGPGEQFF,TGTGCCAGCAGTTTTCGGCTAGCGGGAGGGCCGGGGGAGCAGTTCTTC